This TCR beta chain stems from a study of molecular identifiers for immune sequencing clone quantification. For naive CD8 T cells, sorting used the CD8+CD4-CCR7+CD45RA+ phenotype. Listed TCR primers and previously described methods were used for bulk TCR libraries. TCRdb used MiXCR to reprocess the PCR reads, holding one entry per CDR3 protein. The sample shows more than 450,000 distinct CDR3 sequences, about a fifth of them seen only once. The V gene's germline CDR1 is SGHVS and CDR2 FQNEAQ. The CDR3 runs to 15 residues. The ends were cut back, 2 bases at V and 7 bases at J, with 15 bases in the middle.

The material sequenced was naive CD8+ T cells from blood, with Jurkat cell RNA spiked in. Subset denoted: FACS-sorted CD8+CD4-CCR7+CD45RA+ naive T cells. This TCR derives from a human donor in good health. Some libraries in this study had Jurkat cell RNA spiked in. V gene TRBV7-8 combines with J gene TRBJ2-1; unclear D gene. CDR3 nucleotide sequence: TGTGCCAGCAGCTTAATCGTGGGGATCCCGAATGAGCAGTTCTTC. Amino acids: CASSLIVGIPNEQFF.